This record concerns one T cell receptor (beta chain) sequence. This entry belongs to a study of blood T cell repertoires in COVID-19. Whole-study context: PBMCs, B-cell-depleted T cells, or T cells were the source of the cDNA or gDNA that made up the material.

Original processing methods: Amplification from reference gene primers served as the basis for estimated nucleated cell counts. Assay used: immunoSEQ multiplex PCR; TCRdb lists only in-frame clones, some missing. D and trimming come from the DNA, and the V and J calls and clone size come from that table. The top ten clones hold 1% to 1.5% of a sample with about 62,000 clones, about nine tenths of them seen once. Germline V CDR1 and CDR2: ENHRY, SYGVKD. Germline trimming cut 5 bases from V and 2 bases from J; bases unmatched to any gene: 9. The CDR3 runs 15 residues. Sequenced sample: peripheral blood. The TCR was taken from a woman aged 80 or over with acute or convalescent COVID-19. The chain carries TRBV10-3 and TRBJ2-7; 7 bases are a match to TRBD1. The CDR3 spells CAISLARDRTYEQYF. CDR3 bases: TGTGCCATCAGTCTTGCCCGGGACAGAACCTACGAGCAGTACTTC.